This entry describes one T cell receptor (beta chain). Its target is not known. A second PCR, run for roughly 7 to 12 cycles, used a sample-barcoded 5' primer plus a J-beta primer mix. A template-switch adaptor containing 12 random nucleotides labeled each cDNA molecule. CDR3-containing paired-end reads numbered at least 2.5 million in each sample. TCRdb used MiXCR to reprocess the 5' RACE reads, holding one entry per CDR3 protein. The sample gives 1.5 million to 2 million distinct CDR3 sequences, about 31% of which show up once; over 9% is in the top ten. V lost 3 bases, J lost 10 bases, and 15 bases stayed unmatched. From germline, CDR1 is KGHSH and CDR2 LQKENI. There are 16 residues in the CDR3. These data are taken from a study of blood T cells in healthy people across ages. Findings of the study overall: Lack of knowledge of donor CMV status possibly confounded expanded clonotype changes. The authors considered diversity estimates from one million T cells to be underestimates.

The TCR sequence derives from a woman aged 25-40 years in good health. The chain carries TRBV18 and TRBJ2-1, with TRBD1 identical over 7 bases. Material for sequencing was blood. The CDR3 bases are TGTGCCAGCTCACCGAGGGGGCCGAAGCGATCGGAGGAGCAGTTCTTC. Its translation: CASSPRGPKRSEEQFF. Full variable domain (remainder filled in from reference TRBV18 and TRBJ2-1): NAGVMQNPRHLVRRRGQEARLRCSPMKGHSHVYWYRQLPEEGLKFMVYLQKENIIDESGMPKERFSAEFPKEGPSILRIQQVVRGDSAAYFCASSPRGPKRSEEQFFGPGTRLTVL.